A selection of T cell receptor beta chains follows, all from one sample in a study of control samples from healthy donors and cancer patients. Method: immunoSEQ multiplex PCR; TCRdb's copy keeps in-frame clones and lacks some. The table has tens of thousands of clones, over 85% seen once. Sequencing was performed on blood. These receptor sequences come from a man in his thirties or forties in good health. The CDR3 runs from the conserved cysteine through the conserved F or W. A D gene is named only where the DNA matches it firmly. Rows give clone size only sometimes, using once, few, many, or a class for an expanded clone.

TRBJ1-1,-,-,TRBV19,TGTGCCAGTAGTATCGGGGGCAGCAGGACTGAAGCTTTCTTT,CASSIGGSRTEAFF
TRBJ1-1,-,-,TRBV5-1,TGCGCCAGCAGCCCTCAGCACGGGGGTGAAGCTTTCTTT,CASSPQHGGEAFF
TRBJ1-2,TRBD1,once,TRBV7-8,TGTGCCAGCAGCCGTTGGGACAGGGAATTTTATGGCTACACCTTC,CASSRWDREFYGYTF
TRBJ2-5,-,-,TRBV7-9,TGTGCCAGCAGCTTAGCCCGGGAGACCCAGTACTTC,CASSLARETQYF
TRBJ1-1,-,-,TRBV2,TGTGCCAGCAGTGAACAGAAGAACACTGAAGCTTTCTTT,CASSEQKNTEAFF
TRBJ2-7,TRBD1,-,TRBV11-2,TGTGCCAGCAGCTTAGACCGGACAGGGGGCTACGAGCAGTACTTC,CASSLDRTGGYEQYF
TRBJ2-1,-,-,TRBV5-1,TGCGCCAGCAGCATGCTAGTCGGCGAGCAGTTCTTC,CASSMLVGEQFF
TRBJ1-5,-,-,TRBV4-1,TGCGCCAGCAGCCAAGGGCTCCTAGGGGGGGGCAAGTATAATCAGCCCCAGCATTTT,CASSQGLLGGGKYNQPQHF
TRBJ2-1,-,-,TRBV2,TGTGCCAGCAGCCTTGAACATGGTAGCGTAGATGAGCAGTTCTTC,CASSLEHGSVDEQFF
TRBJ2-5,TRBD2,-,TRBV6-2/TRBV6-3,TGTGCCAGCAGCGCCGGGACTAGCGCCCAAGAGACCCAGTACTTC,CASSAGTSAQETQYF
TRBJ2-7,-,-,TRBV28,TGTGTCAGCAGTTTAAGCGAGGCCGGAGCCTACGAGCAGTACTTC,CVSSLSEAGAYEQYF
TRBJ1-5,TRBD1,-,TRBV19,TGTGCCAGTAGCTTAATCAGACAGGGGGCGCGAAGCAATCAGCCCCAGCATTTT,CASSLIRQGARSNQPQHF
TRBJ1-1,-,-,TRBV25-1,TGTGCCAGCAGTGAACTAAGCTCACTGGCGGTTGAAGCTTTCTTT,CASSELSSLAVEAFF
TRBJ2-3,TRBD2,-,TRBV5-4,TGTGCCAGCAGCCCACCCCCGAGCGGAGCGGGGACAGATACGCAGTATTTT,CASSPPPSGAGTDTQYF
TRBJ1-5,-,-,TRBV10-2,TGCGCCAGCAGGCACCCCAGCCCTAACAGGGACAACAATCAGCCCCAGCATTTT,CASRHPSPNRDNNQPQHF
TRBJ1-1,-,once,TRBV5-1,TGCGCCAGCAGCTTGGAGGACAGTTTGAACACTGAAGCTTTCTTT,CASSLEDSLNTEAFF
TRBJ1-2,TRBD1,-,TRBV3-1/TRBV3-2,TGTGCCAGCAGCAGGGACAGGGGGCGAGGAGGCTACACCTTC,CASSRDRGRGGYTF
TRBJ1-2,-,-,TRBV7-3,TGTGCCAGCAGCTTCCGGGATGCGGGTGGCTACACCTTC,CASSFRDAGGYTF
TRBJ2-7,TRBD2,-,TRBV9,TGTGCCAGCAGCGTAGATCCCCTCGCGGGAGACTACGAGCAGTACTTC,CASSVDPLAGDYEQYF
TRBJ2-3,TRBD1,-,TRBV28,TGTGCCAGCAGATACCCCACAGGGGTAGATACGCAGTATTTT,CASRYPTGVDTQYF
TRBJ1-2,-,-,TRBV28,TGTGCCACTGCCAACTATGGCTACACCTTC,CATANYGYTF
TRBJ2-3,-,-,TRBV12-3/TRBV12-4,TGTGCCAGCAGTCCCACTAGCACAGATACGCAGTATTTT,CASSPTSTDTQYF
TRBJ1-5,-,-,TRBV6-1,TGTGCCAGCAGTGAATGGCAGCCCCAGCATTTT,CASSEWQPQHF
TRBJ2-4,-,-,TRBV9,TGTGCCAGCAGCGTAGGGGGTAGTATGGCCAAAAACATTCAGTACTTC,CASSVGGSMAKNIQYF
TRBJ2-2,TRBD2,-,TRBV9,TGTGCCAGCAGCAGTAGCGGGAGTAACACCGGGGAGCTGTTTTTT,CASSSSGSNTGELFF
TRBJ2-5,-,-,TRBV28,TGTGCCAGCAGTTTGGATCGGGTTCGGGAGACCCAGTACTTC,CASSLDRVRETQYF
TRBJ1-2,-,-,TRBV11-1,TGTGCCAGCACCGACGAGGACCCGGACTATGGCTACACCTTC,CASTDEDPDYGYTF
TRBJ1-1,TRBD1,-,TRBV9,TGTGCCAGCAGCCCCACACCCGGACAGGGCCGGAACACTGAAGCTTTCTTT,CASSPTPGQGRNTEAFF
TRBJ2-5,-,-,TRBV18,TGTGCCAGCTCCGTAGCAGGGCAAGAGACCCAGTACTTC,CASSVAGQETQYF
TRBJ1-5,-,-,TRBV24-1,TGTGCCACCAGTGATCAGACCCAGGGGCAGCCCCAGCATTTT,CATSDQTQGQPQHF
TRBJ1-2,TRBD1,-,TRBV6-1,TGTGCCAGCAGTGAGCATGGACAGGGAGGGTATGGCTACACCTTC,CASSEHGQGGYGYTF
TRBJ1-2,-,-,TRBV24-1,TGTGCCACCAGTGGGGGAGGAAGTGGCTACACCTTC,CATSGGGSGYTF
TRBJ2-2,-,few,TRBV5-1,TGCGCCAGCAGCTTGGTTCCGGGTTCGAACACCGGGGAGCTGTTTTTT,CASSLVPGSNTGELFF
TRBJ2-7,TRBD2,once,TRBV9,TGTGCCAGCAGCCCAGGGACTAGCGACCACGAGCAGTACTTC,CASSPGTSDHEQYF
TRBJ2-3,-,-,TRBV5-1,TGCGCCAGCAGCTTGGCGGGAGTTACAGATACGCAGTATTTT,CASSLAGVTDTQYF
TRBJ2-7,-,-,TRBV3-1/TRBV3-2,TGTGCCAGCAGCCCTAGACTCTCCTACGAGCAGTACTTC,CASSPRLSYEQYF
TRBJ1-1,-,-,TRBV5-5,TGTGCCAGCTCCCTCGGCACTGAAGCTTTCTTT,CASSLGTEAFF
TRBJ2-1,-,-,TRBV10-3,TGTGCCATCAGTGAGTCAGGTGGGCAGTTCTTC,CAISESGGQFF
TRBJ2-3,-,-,TRBV19,TGTGCCAGTAGTATTAGCCCAGATACGCAGTATTTT,CASSISPDTQYF
TRBJ1-1,-,-,TRBV28,TGTGCCAGCGGGTCCATATCGACCCGCAAAGCTTTCTTT,CASGSISTRKAFF
TRBJ2-2,-,-,TRBV3-1/TRBV3-2,TGTGCCAGCACTTACAAAGGGGGCACCGGGGAGCTGTTTTTT,CASTYKGGTGELFF
TRBJ1-2,-,-,TRBV5-5,TGTGCCAGCAGCTTGGGGGATCGTACCTATGGCTACACCTTC,CASSLGDRTYGYTF
TRBJ1-2,-,once,TRBV24-1,TGTGCCACCAGTGATTTGGGCAGGGATTATGGCTACACCTTC,CATSDLGRDYGYTF
TRBJ2-2,-,-,TRBV5-6,TGTGCCAGCAGCTTGGGCCGGACCTACACCGGGGAGCTGTTTTTT,CASSLGRTYTGELFF
TRBJ1-2,TRBD1,-,TRBV19,TGTGCCAGTAGTATGAGGCAGGGGGCGCGGGGCTACACCTTC,CASSMRQGARGYTF
TRBJ1-2,TRBD1,-,TRBV5-4,TGTGCCAGCAGCCCTACAGGGGCGGGATACTATGGCTACACCTTC,CASSPTGAGYYGYTF
TRBJ2-1,-,-,TRBV6-6,TGTGCCAGCACCAAGGAGACTCGTGAGCAGTTCTTC,CASTKETREQFF
TRBJ2-1,TRBD2,-,TRBV6-4,TGTGCCAGCAGTGAATCGCGGGAGGGCCACAATGAGCAGTTCTTC,CASSESREGHNEQFF
TRBJ2-2,TRBD1,-,TRBV6-2/TRBV6-3,TGTGCCAGCAGTTACAAGGGACAGGGATCGAACACCGGGGAGCTGTTTTTT,CASSYKGQGSNTGELFF
TRBJ2-3,TRBD2,-,TRBV14,TGTGCCAGCAGCCAACCACGGAGGCGGGAGGGCACAGATACGCAGTATTTT,CASSQPRRREGTDTQYF
TRBJ2-1,-,-,TRBV27,TGTGCCAGCAGTTTAGAGGCAGGGATCCACAATGAGCAGTTCTTC,CASSLEAGIHNEQFF
TRBJ1-3,-,-,TRBV2,TGTGCCAGCAGTGGGGCGGGGGGGCTCGGAAACACCATATATTTT,CASSGAGGLGNTIYF
TRBJ1-5,-,-,TRBV19,TGTGCCAGTACCCCCGGTTTGCCAGTTCCTCAGCCCCAGCATTTT,CASTPGLPVPQPQHF
TRBJ1-2,-,-,TRBV9,TGTGCCAGCAGCGGCGGGGGGGACTATGGCTACACCTTC,CASSGGGDYGYTF
TRBJ2-1,-,-,TRBV5-4,TGTGCCAGCAGCTGGGCCAATGAGCAGTTCTTC,CASSWANEQFF